The 10 T cell receptor beta chains below come from one sample, sequenced in a study of blood T cells in healthy people across ages. The second PCR ran about 6 to 11 cycles with a sample-barcoded 5' primer and J-beta primers. TCRdb re-analysed the 5' RACE reads in MiXCR, keeping a single row per CDR3 protein. The data show hundreds of thousands of distinct CDR3 sequences, about 30% seen once. Sequenced sample: blood. Receptors were obtained from an elderly woman in good health.

This clonotype was counted between two and nine times. A much more abundant neighbour one base away suggests this may be a read error. V usage is TRBV5-6 and J usage is TRBJ2-1; possible D gene TRBD2, 6 bases. The J call may be mistaken, given a closer DNA end match to TRBJ2-7. Germline CDR1 SGHDT, CDR2 YYEEEE. CDR3 length equals 16 residues. The chain's CDR3 is CASRSHGGDPYNEQYF. CDR3 nucleotides: TGTGCCAGCCGCTCCCACGGGGGAGATCCCTACAATGAGCAGTACTTC.

The chain joins TRBV13 to TRBJ2-7; D is uncertain. From germline, CDR1 is PRHDT and CDR2 FYEKMQ (reference sequence). The CDR3 covers 14 residues. V lost 7 bases, J lost 0 bases, and 13 bases lay in between. CDR3 amino acids: CASTFGRSSYEQYF. The CDR3 nucleotides read TGTGCCAGCACCTTCGGCAGAAGCTCCTACGAGCAGTACTTC.

This clonotype was counted only a few times. The J gene is TRBJ1-6, the V gene TRBV20-1; TRBD1 agrees at 7 bases. Germline V gene data show CDR1 as DFQATT and CDR2 as SNEGSKA (reference sequence). Trimming removed 7 bases from V and 7 bases from J; junction bases left unmatched: 10. There are 14 residues in the CDR3. CDR3 amino acids: CSGGGTALNSPLHF. The CDR3 nucleotides read TGCAGTGGAGGGGGGACAGCCTTAAATTCACCCCTCCACTTT.

The chain carries TRBV6-1 and TRBJ1-1; D not certain. V lost 6 bases to trimming and J lost 1 base, with 9 bases between them. Per the germline V gene, CDR1 is MNHNS and CDR2 is SASEGT. The CDR3 extends over 13 amino acids. In nucleotides, the CDR3 is TGTGCCAGCAGCGAACTTCAGAACACTGAAGCTTTCTTT. Amino acids: CASSELQNTEAFF.

This clonotype was detected only a few times. At one of its ends the junction is not consistent with the germline gene, which may arise from a read error. The rearrangement joins TRBV28 to TRBJ1-4, with D uncertain. The germline V gene has CDR1 MDHEN and CDR2 SYDVKM. This CDR3 is 15 amino acids long. The CDR3 DNA reads as TGTGCCAGCCGGGGAGGAGGGCTTGAATCGGAAAAACGGTTTTTT. The encoded protein is CASRGGGLESEKRFF.

This clonotype was recorded a few times. This could be a read error, since a much larger clone is one nucleotide away. The rearrangement uses TRBV5-1 and TRBJ2-3; D might be TRBD1 (5 bases). Germline V gene lookup returns CDR1 SGHRS and CDR2 YFSETQ. The CDR3 is made up of 15 amino acids. Trimming removed 3 bases from V and 2 bases from J, with 13 bases in between. The CDR3 coding sequence is TGCGCCAGCAGCTCTATTGGACATGCCACAGATACGCAGTATTTT. It codes for CASSSIGHATDTQYF.

This clonotype was detected only a few times. A much more abundant neighbour one base away suggests this may be a read error. V gene TRBV7-2 combines with J gene TRBJ2-5; the D gene is possibly TRBD2 (6 bases). This CDR3 is 16 amino acids long. V lost 6 bases, J lost 5 bases, and 22 bases lay in between. CDR1 is SGHTA, CDR2 FQGNSA, per germline. CDR3 DNA sequence: TGTGCCAGCAGGGAGGGGCAGGGATGGGTTGGGGAGACCCAGTACTTC. This gives the protein CASREGQGWVGETQYF.

This clonotype was seen repeatedly, ten times or more. V and J are TRBV10-2 and TRBJ2-7; 7 nucleotides agree with TRBD1. The CDR3 has 16 amino acids. The junction had 12 bases not matched to a gene; V was cut back by 1 base and J by 6 bases. Germline V lookup: CDR1 WSHSY, CDR2 SAAADI. The CDR3 spells CASSEFRAGGVGEQYF. The CDR3 region has the DNA TGCGCCAGCAGTGAGTTTAGGGCAGGGGGTGTTGGCGAGCAGTACTTC.

This rearrangement joins TRBV20-1 to TRBJ2-4; 7 bases are shared with TRBD1. The J call is uncertain, as TRBJ2-7 better fits the DNA end. The germline gives CDR1 DFQATT, CDR2 SNEGSKA (reference sequence). This CDR3 has 13 amino acids. The CDR3 is CSHPVGQTYEQYF. DNA for the CDR3: TGCAGTCACCCGGTGGGACAGACCTACGAGCAGTACTTC.

This clonotype was seen at least ten times. The chain combines TRBV5-6 with TRBJ1-2; perhaps TRBD1 as D (6 bases). The CDR3 totals 14 residues. The germline V gene has CDR1 SGHDT and CDR2 YYEEEE. V lost 0 bases to trimming and J lost 4 bases, with 10 bases between them. CDR3 in amino acids: CASSLADSAYGYTF. The CDR3 DNA follows: TGTGCCAGCAGCTTGGCGGACAGCGCCTATGGCTACACCTTC.